One and the same sample provided the 21 T cell receptor beta chains below, sequenced in a study of patients and donors after allogeneic stem cell transplantation. In TCRdb, the RT-PCR reads were re-called with MiXCR into one record per CDR3 protein. The table has 900,000 to 1,000,000 distinct CDR3 sequences, about a sixth seen once; the top ten hold 6%. The sample comprised blood, either unsorted or a sorted T cell fraction (not recorded which). The receptors originated from a human donor who was either an allogeneic HSCT recipient or a stem cell or donor lymphocyte infusion donor (not recorded which). It is not recorded whose cells these are; they may come from a transplant donor.

This sequence joins TRBV15 and TRBJ2-7; D remains unclear. Germline CDR1 and CDR2: LNHNV and YYDKDF (reference sequence). The CDR3 runs 16 residues. The germline V and J ends were trimmed by 0 bases and 4 bases, with 16 bases remaining between them. The CDR3 reads CATSREKRRTGYEQYF. CDR3 coding DNA: TGTGCCACCAGCAGAGAGAAAAGACGCACCGGGTACGAGCAGTACTTC. Supplemented by reference TRBV15 and TRBJ2-7, the full variable domain reads DAMVIQNPRYQVTQFGKPVTLSCSQTLNHNVMYWYQQKSSQAPKLLFHYYDKDFNNEADTPDNFQSRRPNTSFCFLDIRSPGLGDTAMYLCATSREKRRTGYEQYFGPGTRLTVT.

This sequence joins TRBV20-1 and TRBJ2-7, with D perhaps being TRBD1 or TRBD2 (5 bases each). CDR1 is DFQATT and CDR2 is SNEGSKA in the germline V gene (reference sequence). V was clipped by 3 bases and J by 5 bases, with 14 bases between them. The CDR3 is 13 residues long. CDR3 sequence reads: CSARRGNNDEQYF. CDR3 nucleotide sequence: TGCAGTGCTAGGAGGGGAAATAACGACGAGCAGTACTTC.

The sample holds a few counts of this clonotype. The chain has TRBV10-3 and TRBJ1-5, with 8 bases fitting TRBD1. This CDR3 contains 13 residues. After removal of 10 bases from V and 2 bases from J, the junction contained 4 bases not matched to a gene. CDR1 and CDR2 from the germline V gene are ENHRY and SYGVKD. The DNA for the CDR3 is TGTGCCACAGGACAGGGCGGCAATCAGCCCCAGCATTTT. Amino acids: CATGQGGNQPQHF.

A few counts support this clonotype. J is TRBJ2-5 and V is TRBV28; no firm D call. The CDR3 is 15 residues long. Between the trimmed V and J ends, which lost 2 bases and 8 bases, there was a span of 18 bases. Germline CDR1 MDHEN, CDR2 SYDVKM. CDR3 sequence: CASSLVRLSVGTQYF. As DNA, the CDR3 is TGTGCCAGCAGTTTAGTTAGACTGTCCGTGGGAACCCAGTACTTC. Variable domain in full (rest from reference TRBV28 and TRBJ2-5): DVKVTQSSRYLVKRTGEKVFLECVQDMDHENMFWYRQDPGLGLRLIYFSYDVKMKEKGDIPEGYSVSREKKERFSLILESASTNQTSMYLCASSLVRLSVGTQYFGPGTRLLVL.

The chain combines TRBV12-3 or TRBV12-4 with TRBJ1-1, with D maybe TRBD1 (5 bases). This CDR3 is built from 15 residues. V shed 8 bases and J shed 0 bases, with 16 bases lying between them. The CDR3 here is CASGGKGYMNTEAFF. The CDR3 DNA follows: TGTGCCAGCGGGGGGAAAGGATACATGAACACTGAAGCTTTCTTT.

This clonotype has only a few counts. This chain joins TRBV20-1 and TRBJ1-1; D unclear. The CDR3 sequence is 14 residues long. The V gene lost 2 bases and the J gene lost 0 bases, with 10 bases spanning the gap. Germline V gene data show CDR1 as DFQATT and CDR2 as SNEGSKA (reference sequence). CDR3 nucleotide sequence: TGCAGTGCTAGAAGCAGCGCTATGAACACTGAAGCTTTCTTT. It codes for CSARSSAMNTEAFF.

The chain is built from TRBV5-4 and TRBJ2-5; weak D call: TRBD2 (5 bases). V was clipped by 1 base and J by 5 bases, with 12 bases between them. Germline loops: CDR1 SGHNT, CDR2 YYREEE (reference sequence). There are 14 residues in the CDR3. As DNA, the CDR3 is TGTGCCAGCAGCTTGATTACTAGATTCGAGACCCAGTACTTC. Encoded protein: CASSLITRFETQYF.

As for this clonotype: A much larger clone lies a single base off, so this may be a read error. The chain links TRBV5-1 to TRBJ1-1; D is unclear. Germline CDR1 reads SGHRS; CDR2 reads YFSETQ. The CDR3 extends over 15 amino acids. The CDR3 loop is CTSSRETILNTEAFF. CDR3 DNA sequence: TGCACCAGCAGCCGCGAGACCATATTGAACACTGAAGCTTTCTTT.

J is TRBJ2-3 and V is TRBV27; no reliable D call. The CDR3 covers 14 residues. The germline V and J ends were trimmed by 4 bases and 2 bases, with 10 bases remaining between them. In germline, CDR1 is MNHEY, CDR2 SMNVEV (reference sequence). The chain's CDR3 is CASSYEFTTDTQYF. DNA for the CDR3: TGTGCCAGCAGTTATGAGTTCACCACAGATACGCAGTATTTT.

The chain joins TRBV3-1 to TRBJ2-3; D remains ambiguous. CDR1 is LGHDT and CDR2 is YNNKEL in the germline V gene (reference sequence). CDR3 size: 14 residues. The ends were cut back, 4 bases at V and 6 bases at J, with 14 bases in the middle. The CDR3 bases are TGTGCCAGCAGCCCGAACATAAAGGTGGATACGCAGTATTTT. Translating gives CASSPNIKVDTQYF.

This clonotype was counted between two and nine times. The chain combines TRBV12-3 or TRBV12-4 with TRBJ2-5, with 11 bases lining up with TRBD2. The V segment lost 5 bases and the J segment 4 bases; nucleotides outside the gene matches: 12. CDR3 size: 17 residues. CDR3 region: CASSRQVSGGAGETQYF. The CDR3 region has the DNA TGTGCCAGCAGTCGCCAAGTTAGCGGGGGGGCCGGAGAGACCCAGTACTTC.

This chain uses TRBV20-1 with TRBJ2-7; the match to TRBD1 covers 7 bases. This CDR3 has 14 amino acids. Germline V gene data show CDR1 as DFQATT and CDR2 as SNEGSKA (reference sequence). The ends lost 3 bases at V and 4 bases at J; junction bases unmatched: 9. CDR3 region: CSASLPKTGYEQYF. The DNA of the CDR3 is TGCAGTGCTAGCCTCCCGAAGACAGGGTACGAGCAGTACTTC.

This clonotype has a handful of counts. The V call is TRBV30, the J call TRBJ1-2; D gene ambiguous. Looked up from germline, CDR1 is GTSNPN and CDR2 is SVGIG (reference sequence). Trimming removed 0 bases from V and 1 base from J, with 9 bases in between. The CDR3 contains 14 residues. Here the CDR3 reads CAWSVGSGNYGYTF. The CDR3 bases are TGTGCCTGGAGTGTAGGCTCGGGTAACTATGGCTACACCTTC.

This clonotype was seen only a few times. The gene calls are TRBV4-1 and TRBJ1-1; D gene unclear. The CDR3 runs 15 residues. V dropped 1 base and J dropped 0 bases, with 9 bases sitting between them. Germline CDR1 is MGHRA and CDR2 is YSYEKL. The CDR3 region has the DNA TGCGCCAGCAGCCAAGTGGGCAGGATGAACACTGAAGCTTTCTTT. Translating gives CASSQVGRMNTEAFF.

The V gene is TRBV20-1, the J gene TRBJ2-1; the match to TRBD1 covers 8 bases. V shed 4 bases and J 5 bases; nucleotides not matched to a gene: 4. CDR1 is DFQATT, CDR2 SNEGSKA, per germline (reference sequence). The CDR3 is made up of 13 amino acids. CDR3 sequence (DNA): TGCAGTGCTACGGACAGGGCCAACAATGAGCAGTTCTTC. Its protein is CSATDRANNEQFF.

The rearrangement joins TRBV7-9 to TRBJ2-7, with 7 bases matching TRBD1. Unmatched junction bases numbered 7, after V lost 5 bases and J lost 0 bases. This CDR3 contains 15 residues. CDR1 SEHNR and CDR2 FQNEAQ come from the germline V gene (reference sequence). CDR3 sequence (DNA): TGTGCCAGCAGCCGCAGACAGGGCCGCTCCTACGAGCAGTACTTC. This codes for CASSRRQGRSYEQYF. Complete variable domain (other parts from reference TRBV7-9 and TRBJ2-7): DTGVSQNPRHKITKRGQNVTFRCDPISEHNRLYWYRQTLGQGPEFLTYFQNEAQLEKSRLLSDRFSAERPKGSFSTLEIQRTEQGDSAMYLCASSRRQGRSYEQYFGPGTRLTVT.

In its sample, this clonotype was seen many times. The chain couples TRBV12-3 or TRBV12-4 to TRBJ1-5, with a tentative D call TRBD1 (6 bases). The germline V and J ends were trimmed by 2 bases and 6 bases, with 11 bases remaining between them. The CDR3 totals 14 residues. CDR3 sequence reads: CASSLFRGGQPQHF. The CDR3 DNA is TGTGCCAGCAGTTTATTCAGGGGTGGTCAGCCCCAGCATTTT.

The chain combines TRBV9 with TRBJ1-4, with a tentative D call TRBD1 (6 bases). V was clipped by 4 bases and J by 3 bases, with 19 bases between them. Germline-derived CDR1 and CDR2 are SGDLS and YYNGEE. This CDR3 has 17 amino acids. For the CDR3, the DNA is TGTGCCAGCAGCCCGATCGGGGGCGCAGGGGCTAATGAAAAACTGTTTTTT. The encoded protein is CASSPIGGAGANEKLFF. Full variable domain (remainder filled in from reference TRBV9 and TRBJ1-4): DSGVTQTPKHLITATGQRVTLRCSPRSGDLSVYWYQQSLDQGLQFLIQYYNGEERAKGNILERFSAQQFPDLHSELNLSSLELGDSALYFCASSPIGGAGANEKLFFGSGTQLSVL.

V and J are TRBV6-6 and TRBJ1-1; no reliable D call. The CDR3 length is 10 residues. Looked up from germline, CDR1 is MNHNY and CDR2 is SVGAGI (reference sequence). Deletions cut 7 bases from V and 5 bases from J, with 5 bases between. The CDR3 DNA reads TGTGCCAGCAAAATTACTGAAGCTTTCTTT. Encoded protein: CASKITEAFF.

There are a few counts of this clonotype. J is TRBJ2-3 and V is TRBV6-1; possible D gene TRBD2, 5 bases. Germline V gives CDR1 MNHNS, CDR2 SASEGT. V was cut by 9 bases and J by 0 bases, with 7 bases left in between. CDR3 length: 12 residues. DNA for the CDR3: TGTGCCAGTAAGCGGAGCACAGATACGCAGTATTTT. This encodes CASKRSTDTQYF.

This clonotype was detected ten times or more. V usage is TRBV12-3 or TRBV12-4 and J usage is TRBJ2-3; 7 positions agree with TRBD2. The CDR3 is 16 residues long. The junction had 10 bases not matched to a gene; V was cut back by 5 bases and J by 2 bases. CDR3 loop: CASSPIQRGYTDTQYF. DNA for the CDR3: TGTGCCAGCAGTCCAATACAGCGGGGTTACACAGATACGCAGTATTTT.